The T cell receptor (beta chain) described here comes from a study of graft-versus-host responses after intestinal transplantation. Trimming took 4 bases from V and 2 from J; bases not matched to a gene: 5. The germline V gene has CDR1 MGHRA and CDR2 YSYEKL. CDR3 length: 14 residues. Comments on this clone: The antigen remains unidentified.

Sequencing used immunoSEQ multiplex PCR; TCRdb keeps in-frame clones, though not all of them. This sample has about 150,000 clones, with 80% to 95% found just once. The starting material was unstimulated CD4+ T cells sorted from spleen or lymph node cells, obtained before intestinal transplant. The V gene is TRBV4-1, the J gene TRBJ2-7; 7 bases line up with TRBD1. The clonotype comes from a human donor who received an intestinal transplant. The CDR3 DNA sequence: TGCGCCAGCAGCCCGACAGGGCTTCCCTACGAGCAGTACTTC. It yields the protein CASSPTGLPYEQYF.